A selection of T cell receptor beta chains follows, all from one sample in a study of identical twins. TCRdb recomputed calls from the 5' RACE reads with MiXCR, one row per CDR3 protein. The sample holds 400,000 to 500,000 distinct CDR3 sequences; roughly an eighth are singletons and the top ten take more than 0.8%. This sample was also put to use in a study of yellow fever vaccine responses in identical twins.

Sequencing was performed on CD4+ T cells sorted from blood. The source of these receptors is a young woman in good health. The CDR3 runs from the conserved cysteine through the conserved F or W. The D gene is left open where the match is weak.

d_call v_call cdr3_aa
TRBD2 TRBV12-3/TRBV12-4 CASSRLAVRETQYF
NA TRBV27 CASSFNRDSYEQYF
NA TRBV7-2 CASSLEARVSTDTQYF
TRBD1 TRBV7-9 CASSPDRAQETQYF
NA TRBV13 CASSVRPGNNEQFF
NA TRBV25-1 CASSLPGGRNEQFF
TRBD2 TRBV20-1 CSAMLAASYNEQFF
TRBD1 TRBV15 CATSRPGQPYEQYF
NA TRBV7-3 CASSLGGRSSYNEQFF
TRBD2 TRBV20-1 CSAWTSGGYEQYF
TRBD1 TRBV6-5 CASSSPGGSTDTQYF
NA TRBV29-1 CSVVTAQETQYF
NA TRBV7-9 CASSQQAYTGELFF
NA TRBV2 CASSERWGAGGELFF
TRBD2 TRBV10-1 CASSESGLADVTDTQYF
TRBD2 TRBV7-2 CASSPWTSEYNEQFF
NA TRBV11-2 CASSFTGVRDDRNEQFF
TRBD1 TRBV4-3 CASSQGGQGGPSGANVLTF
TRBD1 TRBV7-9 CASSLNRGRLNNEQFF
NA TRBV29-1 CSVARGAGTGELFF
NA TRBV4-2 CASSQEWGDQPQHF
NA TRBV7-9 CASSLASTVGGGYTF
TRBD1 TRBV7-2 CASSFMSANRGSGTQYF
NA TRBV5-1 CASRVTGLNTGELFF
TRBD1 TRBV10-3 CAISVGQGGELFF
NA TRBV6-1 CASSLVLWANVLTF
TRBD1 TRBV20-1 CSAVRDRSSYNEQFF
NA TRBV20-1 CSAGGHYEQYF
NA TRBV5-1 CASRDTDTGELFF
NA TRBV3-1 CATSPDSTSTYEQYF
TRBD2 TRBV29-1 CSALAGGYNEQFF
NA TRBV29-1 CSVFKGTDTQYF
NA TRBV20-1 CSAPPVSDYGYTF
NA TRBV29-1 CSAEGRGRGTDTQYF
TRBD1 TRBV5-1 CASSEGRTGSYEQYF
NA TRBV6-5 CASSYFGSGANVLTF
NA TRBV7-9 CASYVLGGNSYEQYF
NA TRBV5-5 CASTLSPGNGEQYF
NA TRBV7-9 CASSPAANYGYTF